The rows below give T cell receptor beta chains drawn from one sample of a study of OX40 agonist ivuxolimab in advanced cancers. TCRdb's copy holds only in-frame clones and misses some; the assay was immunoSEQ multiplex PCR. The sample includes about 69,000 clones, 75% to 90% of them seen just once. The specimen comprised CD4+ or CD8+ T cells sorted from blood, sampled in a trial of the OX40 agonist ivuxolimab. All receptors come from an adult with an advanced solid tumor such as melanoma, head and neck, liver or kidney cancer. CDR3s include the opening cysteine and the closing phenylalanine or tryptophan. The order of the fields is J gene, V gene, CDR3 protein.

J: TRBJ2-7
V: TRBV6-1
CDR3: CASSSGEDEQYF

J: TRBJ1-1
V: TRBV28
CDR3: CASSLGGNTEAFF

J: TRBJ2-2
V: TRBV7-8
CDR3: CALVAGYTGELFF

J: TRBJ2-7
V: TRBV28
CDR3: CASRKTSGREYEQYF

J: TRBJ2-7
V: TRBV10-2
CDR3: CASSESLGDLYEQYF

J: TRBJ2-3
V: TRBV27
CDR3: CASSHRPGLYTDTQYF

J: TRBJ2-7
V: TRBV7-6
CDR3: CASSLGLDEQYF

J: TRBJ1-1
V: TRBV19
CDR3: CASSSSGSTEAFF

J: TRBJ2-5
V: TRBV7-9
CDR3: CASSAQTRYQETQYF

J: TRBJ1-2
V: TRBV27
CDR3: CASSLLQGGGGGYTF

J: TRBJ2-7
V: TRBV28
CDR3: CASSTGQGLTYEQYF

J: TRBJ1-2
V: TRBV2
CDR3: CASSGQGTGDYGYTF

J: TRBJ1-5
V: TRBV15
CDR3: CATSDGTDSNQPQHF

J: TRBJ1-5
V: TRBV7-3
CDR3: CASSLIPGGQPQHF

J: TRBJ2-1
V: TRBV5-5
CDR3: CASSSDSNEQFF

J: TRBJ2-5
V: TRBV29-1
CDR3: CSVEGNQETQYF

J: TRBJ2-7
V: TRBV7-9
CDR3: CASSLADGTLGSYEQYF

J: TRBJ2-7
V: TRBV30
CDR3: CAWTRDRSSYEQYF

J: TRBJ2-2
V: TRBV6-1
CDR3: CASSEFLLAKNTGELFF

J: TRBJ2-4
V: TRBV6-5
CDR3: CASSPGSNIQYF

J: TRBJ2-7
V: TRBV7-9
CDR3: CASSLEPGGTYEQYF

J: TRBJ1-2
V: TRBV5-1
CDR3: CASSLSTALADYTF